Following are 6 T cell receptor beta chains from one sample sequenced in a study of cytomegalovirus exposure and HLA in healthy donors. Vbeta (60) and Jbeta (13) primers were used in the PCR. Data came from immunoSEQ multiplex PCR; TCRdb stores just in-frame clones and leaves some out. In the table there are some 190,000 clones, around four fifths of which are singletons. Sequencing used PBMCs. Receptors originate from a man aged 40-55 years in good health and CMV-seropositive.

The chain uses TRBV7-2 and TRBJ1-1, with D possibly matching TRBD1 (6 bases). The germline gives CDR1 SGHTA, CDR2 FQGNSA. The CDR3 consists of 14 residues. Trimming shortened V by 3 bases and J by 6 bases, and 14 bases separated the two germline ends. CDR3 amino acids: CASSFPGEMAEAFF. In nucleotides, the CDR3 is TGTGCCAGCAGCTTCCCAGGGGAAATGGCTGAAGCTTTCTTT.

This chain joins TRBV18 and TRBJ1-1; D unclear. The CDR3 sequence is 14 residues long. CDR1 and CDR2 from the germline V gene are KGHSH and LQKENI. V was pared by 1 base and J by 0 bases, with 6 bases between. CDR3 DNA sequence: TGTGCCAGCTCACCACAGCCAATGAACACTGAAGCTTTCTTT. Protein: CASSPQPMNTEAFF. The full variable domain, in which reference TRBV18 and TRBJ1-1 provide the parts outside the CDR3, is NAGVMQNPRHLVRRRGQEARLRCSPMKGHSHVYWYRQLPEEGLKFMVYLQKENIIDESGMPKERFSAEFPKEGPSILRIQQVVRGDSAAYFCASSPQPMNTEAFFGQGTRLTVV.

This chain joins TRBV29-1 and TRBJ1-4; the D is unclear. With 4 bases removed from V and 7 bases from J, the gap between germline ends came to 13 bases. The CDR3 length is 13 residues. Germline V gene sequence: CDR1 SQVTM, CDR2 ANQGSEA. The CDR3 spells CSVGAWEGEKLFF. The CDR3 nucleotides read TGCAGCGTTGGGGCCTGGGAGGGTGAAAAACTGTTTTTT.

This chain links TRBV5-4 with TRBJ1-1, with a possible D match to TRBD1 (6 bases). This CDR3 contains 13 residues. Germline V gene data show CDR1 as SGHNT and CDR2 as YYREEE (reference sequence). V was cut by 3 bases and J by 6 bases, with 12 bases left in between. The CDR3 reads CASSWGQASEAFF. DNA of the CDR3: TGTGCCAGCAGCTGGGGGCAGGCGTCTGAAGCTTTCTTT.

The chain employs TRBV5-8 and TRBJ1-4; D may be TRBD1 (6 bases). With 4 bases removed from V and 5 bases from J, the gap between germline ends came to 18 bases. From germline, CDR1 is SGHTS and CDR2 YDEGEE. CDR3 length: 16 residues. The CDR3 nucleotides are TGTGCCAGCAGCCTGGGGGGCAGGGGCCTGAATGAAAAACTGTTTTTT. Translation: CASSLGGRGLNEKLFF.

As to this clone: This CDR3 is also generated by other DNA sequences in the sample. The V gene is TRBV5-1, the J gene TRBJ2-3; 15 positions match TRBD2. After removal of 0 bases from V and 0 bases from J, the junction contained 2 bases not matched to a gene. Germline CDR1 SGHRS, CDR2 YFSETQ. The CDR3 contains 18 residues. CDR3 in amino acids: CASSLGGLAGGSTDTQYF. The CDR3 bases are TGCGCCAGCAGCTTGGGGGGACTAGCGGGAGGAAGCACAGATACGCAGTATTTT. Full variable domain (missing parts from reference TRBV5-1 and TRBJ2-3): KAGVTQTPRYLIKTRGQQVTLSCSPISGHRSVSWYQQTPGQGLQFLFEYFSETQRNKGNFPGRFSGRQFSNSRSEMNVSTLELGDSALYLCASSLGGLAGGSTDTQYFGPGTRLTVL.